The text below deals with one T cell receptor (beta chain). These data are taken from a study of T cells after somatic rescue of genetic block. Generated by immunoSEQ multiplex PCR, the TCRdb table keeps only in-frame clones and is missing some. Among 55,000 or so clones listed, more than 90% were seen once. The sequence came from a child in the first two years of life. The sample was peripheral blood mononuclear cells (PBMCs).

The CDR3 DNA is TGTGCCAGCAGCCAAGCGGGAGCCTACGAGCAGTACTTC. Translated, it gives CASSQAGAYEQYF. The rearrangement joins TRBV4-2 to TRBJ2-7; a possible D gene is TRBD2 (6 bases). V was trimmed by 1 base and J by 2 bases, leaving 6 bases between them. This CDR3 spans 13 amino acids. Germline-derived CDR1 and CDR2 are LGHNA and YNFKEQ.